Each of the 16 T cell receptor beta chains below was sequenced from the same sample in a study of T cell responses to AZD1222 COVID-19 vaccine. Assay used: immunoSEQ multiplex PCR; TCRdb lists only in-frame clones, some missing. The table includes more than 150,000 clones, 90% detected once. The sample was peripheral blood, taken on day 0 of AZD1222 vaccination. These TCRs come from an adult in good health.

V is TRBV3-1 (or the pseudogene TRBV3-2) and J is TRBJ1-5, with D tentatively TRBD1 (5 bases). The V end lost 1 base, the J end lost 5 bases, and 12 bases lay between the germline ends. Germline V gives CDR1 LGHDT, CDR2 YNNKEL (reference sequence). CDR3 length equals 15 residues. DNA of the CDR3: TGTGCCAGCAGCCAAGCTGGTAGGGGTGATCAGCCCCAGCATTTT. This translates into CASSQAGRGDQPQHF.

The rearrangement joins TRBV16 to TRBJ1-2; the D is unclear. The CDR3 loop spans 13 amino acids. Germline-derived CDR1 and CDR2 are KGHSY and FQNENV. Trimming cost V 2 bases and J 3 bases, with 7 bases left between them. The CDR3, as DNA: TGTGCCAGCAGCCAACTTATGGACTATGGCTACACCTTC. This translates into CASSQLMDYGYTF.

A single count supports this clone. CDR3 residues: CASSLDRGRYNEQFF. The CDR3 DNA reads as TGTGCCAGCAGCTTGGACAGGGGGCGTTACAATGAGCAGTTCTTC. The genes are TRBV5-4 and TRBJ2-1; 9 nucleotides agree with TRBD1. Trimming removed 0 bases from V and 4 bases from J; junction bases left unmatched: 2. Germline V gives CDR1 SGHNT, CDR2 YYREEE (reference sequence). This CDR3 contains 15 residues.

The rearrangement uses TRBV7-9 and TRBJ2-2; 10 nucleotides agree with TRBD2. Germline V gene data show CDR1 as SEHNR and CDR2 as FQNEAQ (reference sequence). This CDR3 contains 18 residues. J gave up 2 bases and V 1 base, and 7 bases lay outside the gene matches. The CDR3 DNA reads TGTGCCAGCAGCTTAGTTTATAGCGGGGGGACAAACACCGGGGAGCTGTTTTTT. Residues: CASSLVYSGGTNTGELFF. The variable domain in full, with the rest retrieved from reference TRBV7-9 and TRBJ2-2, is DTGVSQNPRHKITKRGQNVTFRCDPISEHNRLYWYRQTLGQGPEFLTYFQNEAQLEKSRLLSDRFSAERPKGSFSTLEIQRTEQGDSAMYLCASSLVYSGGTNTGELFFGEGSRLTVL.

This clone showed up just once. The CDR3 nucleotides are TGTGCCAGCAGTGCTGGACATGAGGGGGGGGATCTTGGCTACACCTTC. Residues: CASSAGHEGGDLGYTF. The chain employs TRBV6-1 and TRBJ1-2; the D gene is possibly TRBD1 (6 bases). V dropped 4 bases and J dropped 7 bases, with 22 bases sitting between them. Germline loops: CDR1 MNHNS, CDR2 SASEGT. This CDR3 spans 16 amino acids.

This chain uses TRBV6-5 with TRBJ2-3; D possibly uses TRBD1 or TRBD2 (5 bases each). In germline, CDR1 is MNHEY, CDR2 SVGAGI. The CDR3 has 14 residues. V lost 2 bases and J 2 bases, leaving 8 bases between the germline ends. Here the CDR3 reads CASSYTGLTDTQYF. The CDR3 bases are TGTGCCAGCAGTTACACGGGGCTCACAGATACGCAGTATTTT.

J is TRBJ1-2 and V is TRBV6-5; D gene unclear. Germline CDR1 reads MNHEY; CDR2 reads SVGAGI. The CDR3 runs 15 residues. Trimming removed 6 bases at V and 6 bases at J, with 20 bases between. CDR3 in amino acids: CASSPPERERNGYTF. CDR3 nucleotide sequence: TGTGCCAGCAGCCCCCCGGAGCGGGAAAGGAATGGCTACACCTTC.

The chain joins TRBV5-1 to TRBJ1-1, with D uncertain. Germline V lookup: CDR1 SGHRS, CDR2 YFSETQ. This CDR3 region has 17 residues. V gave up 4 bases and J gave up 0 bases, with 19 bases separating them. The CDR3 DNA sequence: TGCGCCAGCAGCCCTCGGTTCTCCGAGGGTATGAACACTGAAGCTTTCTTT. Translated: CASSPRFSEGMNTEAFF.

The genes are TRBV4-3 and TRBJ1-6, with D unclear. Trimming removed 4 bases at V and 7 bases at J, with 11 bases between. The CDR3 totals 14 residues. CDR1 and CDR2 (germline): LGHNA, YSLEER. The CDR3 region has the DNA TGCGCCAGCAGCCGGGCCCCGGTCAATTCACCCCTCCACTTT. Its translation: CASSRAPVNSPLHF.

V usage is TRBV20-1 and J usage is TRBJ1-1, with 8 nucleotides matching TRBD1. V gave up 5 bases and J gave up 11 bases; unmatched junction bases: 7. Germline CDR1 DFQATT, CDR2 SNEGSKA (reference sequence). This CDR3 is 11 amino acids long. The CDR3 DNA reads TGCAGTGCTCCTGAGGCAGGGGGCGCTTTCTTT. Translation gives CSAPEAGGAFF.

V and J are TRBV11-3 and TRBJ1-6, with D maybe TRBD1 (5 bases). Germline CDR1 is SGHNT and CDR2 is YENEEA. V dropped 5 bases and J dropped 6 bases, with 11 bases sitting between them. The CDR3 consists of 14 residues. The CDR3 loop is CASSRAGSNSPLHF. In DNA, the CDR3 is TGTGCCAGCAGCAGGGCAGGGAGTAATTCACCCCTCCACTTT.

CDR3 bases: TGTGCCAGCAGCTCAGAAGGGGGCCAGGGGGTAGATACGCAGTATTTT. Translation: CASSSEGGQGVDTQYF. V and J are TRBV5-6 and TRBJ2-3, with TRBD1 identical over 7 bases. Germline CDR1 SGHDT, CDR2 YYEEEE. The V gene end was trimmed by 3 bases and the J gene end by 5 bases; junction bases not matched to a gene: 12. The CDR3 runs 16 residues. Based on the CDR3 plus reference TRBV5-6 and TRBJ2-3, the full variable domain is DAGVTQSPTHLIKTRGQQVTLRCSPKSGHDTVSWYQQALGQGPQFIFQYYEEEERQRGNFPDRFSGHQFPNYSSELNVNALLLGDSALYLCASSSEGGQGVDTQYFGPGTRLTVL.

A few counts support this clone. The CDR3 sequence is CASSLDDRADEKLFF. The CDR3 bases are TGTGCCAGCAGCTTGGATGACAGGGCGGATGAAAAACTGTTTTTT. V and J are TRBV5-4 and TRBJ1-4; 7 bases are shared with TRBD1. Per the germline V gene, CDR1 is SGHNT and CDR2 is YYREEE (reference sequence). The ends lost 0 bases at V and 6 bases at J; junction bases unmatched: 5. The CDR3 sequence is 15 residues long.

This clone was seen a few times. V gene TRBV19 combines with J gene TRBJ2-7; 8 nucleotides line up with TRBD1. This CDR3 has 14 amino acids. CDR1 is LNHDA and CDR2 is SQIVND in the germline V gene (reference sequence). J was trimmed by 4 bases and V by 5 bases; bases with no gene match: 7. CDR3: CASSRTGTGYEQYF. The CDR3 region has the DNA TGTGCCAGTAGTCGGACCGGGACAGGATACGAGCAGTACTTC.

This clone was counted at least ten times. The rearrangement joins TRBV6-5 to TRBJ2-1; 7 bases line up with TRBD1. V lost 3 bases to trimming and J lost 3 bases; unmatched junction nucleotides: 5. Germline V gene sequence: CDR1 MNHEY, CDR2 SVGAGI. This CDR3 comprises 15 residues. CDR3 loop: CASSYSRDSYNEQFF. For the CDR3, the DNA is TGTGCCAGCAGTTATTCCCGGGACAGCTACAATGAGCAGTTCTTC.

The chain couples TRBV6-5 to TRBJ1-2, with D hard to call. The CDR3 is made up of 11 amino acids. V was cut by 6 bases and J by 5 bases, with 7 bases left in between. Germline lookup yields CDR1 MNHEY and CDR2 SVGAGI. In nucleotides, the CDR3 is TGTGCCAGCAGGGCGGGGTATGGCTACACCTTC. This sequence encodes CASRAGYGYTF.